Following are 30 T cell receptor beta chains from one sample sequenced in a study of Ad26.COV2.S vaccination and SARS-CoV-2 variants. TCRdb's table, derived via immunoSEQ multiplex PCR, lists solely in-frame clones and lacks some. This sample has around 450,000 clones, with 75% to 95% found just once. Documented treatment: around 19 received Ad26.COV2.S at low or high dose, single or two shots; about 5 received placebo; per-sample allocation not given. The study sampled participants on day 63 after the first vaccine or placebo injection. Sequenced material: peripheral blood, taken in a trial of Ad26.COV2.S vaccine versus placebo. The source of these receptors is a person aged 18-60 years who received the Ad26.COV2.S COVID-19 vaccine or a placebo.

The rearrangement uses TRBV27 and TRBJ2-7; no definite D call. Germline-derived CDR1 and CDR2 are MNHEY and SMNVEV (reference sequence). V lost 6 bases, J lost 2 bases, and 11 bases lay in between. This CDR3 has 13 residues. CDR3 in amino acids: CASSTGLTYEQYF. The CDR3 nucleotides are TGTGCCAGCAGCACCGGGCTTACCTACGAGCAGTACTTC.

This chain links TRBV4-3 with TRBJ2-1; the D gene is possibly TRBD2 (6 bases). Trimming left V 2 bases short and J 8 bases short, with 13 bases between. The CDR3 has 14 amino acids. Germline V CDR1 and CDR2: LGHNA, YSLEER. This CDR3 reads CASSQSGVLDEQFF. The DNA of the CDR3 is TGCGCCAGCAGCCAATCGGGAGTCTTAGATGAGCAGTTCTTC.

This sequence joins TRBV5-5 and TRBJ2-7, with 12 bases identical to TRBD2. After removal of 3 bases from V and 9 bases from J, the junction contained 7 bases not matched to a gene. This CDR3 comprises 14 residues. Germline CDR1 reads SGHKS; CDR2 reads YYEKEE (reference sequence). The CDR3 region has the DNA TGTGCCAGCAGCTCGGGACTAGCGGGCCCCGGGCAGTACTTC. Encoded protein: CASSSGLAGPGQYF. Looking up the rest from reference TRBV5-5 and TRBJ2-7 gives the full variable domain: DAGVTQSPTHLIKTRGQQVTLRCSPISGHKSVSWYQQVLGQGPQFIFQYYEKEERGRGNFPDRFSARQFPNYSSELNVNALLLGDSALYLCASSSGLAGPGQYFGPGTRLTVT.

The chain joins TRBV4-3 to TRBJ2-3; D is unclear. The V and J ends lost 0 bases and 2 bases respectively, with 12 bases between them. CDR1 is LGHNA, CDR2 YSLEER, per germline. The CDR3 sequence is 16 residues long. The CDR3 loop reads CASSQDTVGVTDTQYF. DNA for the CDR3: TGCGCCAGCAGCCAAGACACAGTGGGTGTCACAGATACGCAGTATTTT.

This clone is a singleton in its sample. This chain connects TRBV30 to TRBJ1-2, with D hard to call. Germline V gene sequence: CDR1 GTSNPN, CDR2 SVGIG (reference sequence). V was trimmed by 0 bases and J by 9 bases, leaving 14 bases between them. This CDR3 contains 13 residues. CDR3 DNA: TGTGCCTGGAGTGTAAGTCGGTCCGAAAGCTACACCTTC. Its translation: CAWSVSRSESYTF.

About this clone itself: The same CDR3 also results from other DNA sequences found in this sample. This rearrangement joins TRBV9 to TRBJ2-1; no firm D call. V lost 0 bases to trimming and J lost 7 bases, with 2 bases between them. CDR3 size: 11 residues. The germline V gene encodes CDR1 SGDLS and CDR2 YYNGEE. Written as DNA, the CDR3 is TGTGCCAGCAGCGTAGCAAATGAGCAGTTCTTC. Protein sequence: CASSVANEQFF. Full variable domain (rest looked up from reference TRBV9 and TRBJ2-1): DSGVTQTPKHLITATGQRVTLRCSPRSGDLSVYWYQQSLDQGLQFLIQYYNGEERAKGNILERFSAQQFPDLHSELNLSSLELGDSALYFCASSVANEQFFGPGTRLTVL.

The CDR3 loop is CASSQVPGQGYNEQFF. The CDR3 DNA reads TGCGCCAGCAGCCAAGTCCCGGGACAAGGATACAATGAGCAGTTCTTC. The V gene is TRBV4-1, the J gene TRBJ2-1; TRBD1 is a possible D gene (6 bases). The length of the CDR3 is 16 residues. Deletions cut 1 base from V and 4 bases from J, with 14 bases between. CDR1 and CDR2 (germline): MGHRA, YSYEKL.

The chain combines TRBV20-1 with TRBJ2-7; D is uncertain. The V gene lost 3 bases and the J gene lost 7 bases, with 22 bases spanning the gap. CDR3 length equals 15 residues. Germline CDR1 reads DFQATT; CDR2 reads SNEGSKA (reference sequence). CDR3 nucleotides: TGCAGTGCTAGTTTGTTGTTGAACCTACAATCTGAGCAGTACTTC. Its protein product is CSASLLLNLQSEQYF.

V is TRBV2 and J is TRBJ2-1, with D hard to call. The CDR3 spans 12 residues. Germline CDR1 is SNHLY and CDR2 is FYNNEI. V was shortened by 10 bases and J by 6 bases, with 13 bases between the two germline ends. The CDR3 nucleotides read TGTGCCATAGCAGATCGCGCCAATGAGCAGTTCTTC. This codes for CAIADRANEQFF.

In its sample, this clone was seen once. The V and J genes are TRBV5-1 and TRBJ2-3, with D possibly matching TRBD2 (5 bases). The germline V gene encodes CDR1 SGHRS and CDR2 YFSETQ. The germline V and J ends were trimmed by 3 bases and 0 bases, with 5 bases remaining between them. The CDR3 has 13 amino acids. CDR3 sequence reads: CASSWTSTDTQYF. For the CDR3, the DNA is TGCGCCAGCAGCTGGACTAGCACAGATACGCAGTATTTT.

The chain is built from TRBV5-1 and TRBJ2-1; weak D call: TRBD2 (6 bases). CDR1 and CDR2 from the germline V gene are SGHRS and YFSETQ. The CDR3 is 17 residues long. V was trimmed by 4 bases and J by 2 bases, leaving 19 bases between them. The chain's CDR3 is CASSPRETRKTYNEQFF. CDR3 in DNA: TGCGCCAGCAGCCCCCGGGAGACCCGCAAGACCTACAATGAGCAGTTCTTC. Looking up the rest from reference TRBV5-1 and TRBJ2-1 gives the full variable domain: KAGVTQTPRYLIKTRGQQVTLSCSPISGHRSVSWYQQTPGQGLQFLFEYFSETQRNKGNFPGRFSGRQFSNSRSEMNVSTLELGDSALYLCASSPRETRKTYNEQFFGPGTRLTVL.

The J gene is TRBJ2-1, the V gene TRBV5-4, with D unresolved. CDR1 is SGHNT and CDR2 is YYREEE in the germline V gene (reference sequence). Trimming cost V 4 bases and J 0 bases, with 14 bases left between them. There are 16 residues in the CDR3. CDR3 DNA: TGTGCCAGCAGCCCAAGGGCAGCGAGCTCCTACAATGAGCAGTTCTTC. Protein sequence: CASSPRAASSYNEQFF.

The count of this clone is one. CDR3 nucleotide sequence: TGTGCCAGTAGTAGAGGCCAGGGGCTCGAGAACACTGAAGCTTTCTTT. This gives the protein CASSRGQGLENTEAFF. The chain is built from TRBV19 and TRBJ1-1; D possibly corresponds to TRBD1 (6 bases). CDR1 LNHDA and CDR2 SQIVND come from the germline V gene (reference sequence). This CDR3 has 16 amino acids. V gave up 4 bases and J gave up 1 base, with 16 bases separating them.

The J gene is TRBJ1-3, the V gene TRBV10-1; TRBD1 matches at 10 bases. The length of the CDR3 is 12 residues. The V gene's germline CDR1 is WNHNN and CDR2 SYGVQD (reference sequence). The DNA for the CDR3 is TGCGCACCGACAGGGGGCTACAACACCATATATTTT. Translated: CAPTGGYNTIYF.

CDR3 bases: TGTGCCAGCAGCTCCTTGGGAAGAAACACCATATATTTT. Its translation: CASSSLGRNTIYF. The chain recombines TRBV5-4 with TRBJ1-3, with D unresolved. CDR3 length: 13 residues. V was trimmed by 3 bases and J by 5 bases, leaving 9 bases between them. Per the germline V gene, CDR1 is SGHNT and CDR2 is YYREEE (reference sequence).

This chain joins TRBV28 and TRBJ2-7; no definite D call. The V end was cut by 3 bases, the J end by 0 bases, with 9 bases between. The length of the CDR3 is 14 residues. The germline V gene has CDR1 MDHEN and CDR2 SYDVKM. Written as DNA, the CDR3 is TGTGCCAGCAGTTTTATCGGCAGCTCCTACGAGCAGTACTTC. This encodes CASSFIGSSYEQYF. The complete variable domain, with remaining parts taken from reference TRBV28 and TRBJ2-7, reads DVKVTQSSRYLVKRTGEKVFLECVQDMDHENMFWYRQDPGLGLRLIYFSYDVKMKEKGDIPEGYSVSREKKERFSLILESASTNQTSMYLCASSFIGSSYEQYFGPGTRLTVT.

This chain's CDR3 is CASSRDPSGRLNTGELFF. The CDR3, as DNA: TGCGCCAGCAGCCGAGACCCTAGCGGGAGACTCAACACCGGGGAGCTGTTTTTT. This rearrangement joins TRBV5-1 to TRBJ2-2, with 10 bases matching TRBD2. Looked up from germline, CDR1 is SGHRS and CDR2 is YFSETQ. This CDR3 comprises 18 residues. J was trimmed by 2 bases and V by 4 bases; bases with no gene match: 11. Full variable domain (rest looked up from reference TRBV5-1 and TRBJ2-2): KAGVTQTPRYLIKTRGQQVTLSCSPISGHRSVSWYQQTPGQGLQFLFEYFSETQRNKGNFPGRFSGRQFSNSRSEMNVSTLELGDSALYLCASSRDPSGRLNTGELFFGEGSRLTVL.

The chain uses TRBV30 and TRBJ2-7, with D hard to call. V gave up 8 bases and J gave up 6 bases, with 17 bases separating them. The CDR3 length is 12 residues. Germline V CDR1 and CDR2: GTSNPN, SVGIG (reference sequence). CDR3 amino acids: CAVGSMSGEQYF. CDR3 bases: TGTGCCGTGGGCTCTATGTCAGGCGAGCAGTACTTC.

The chain recombines TRBV15 with TRBJ2-1; either TRBD1 or TRBD2 may supply D (5 bases each). CDR1 LNHNV and CDR2 YYDKDF come from the germline V gene (reference sequence). The CDR3 runs 13 residues. V lost 3 bases to trimming and J lost 8 bases, with 11 bases between them. The CDR3 coding sequence is TGTGCCACCAGCAGCGGACGGGGCTATGAGCAGTTCTTC. It codes for CATSSGRGYEQFF. Full variable domain (missing parts from reference TRBV15 and TRBJ2-1): DAMVIQNPRYQVTQFGKPVTLSCSQTLNHNVMYWYQQKSSQAPKLLFHYYDKDFNNEADTPDNFQSRRPNTSFCFLDIRSPGLGDTAMYLCATSSGRGYEQFFGPGTRLTVL.

This chain joins TRBV7-2 and TRBJ2-7, with D maybe TRBD1 (6 bases). V dropped 5 bases and J dropped 0 bases, with 11 bases sitting between them. CDR1 is SGHTA and CDR2 is FQGNSA in the germline V gene. The CDR3 runs to 14 residues. The CDR3 DNA is TGTGCCAGCAGCCGCCACAGGGACTCCTACGAGCAGTACTTC. Amino acid sequence: CASSRHRDSYEQYF.

The chain recombines TRBV5-3 with TRBJ1-5; D not resolved. TRBV5-3 is classed as an ORF, of uncertain function. V was cut by 3 bases and J by 0 bases, with 16 bases left in between. This CDR3 spans 17 amino acids. The CDR3 spells CARSSLDRRPSNQPQHF. In DNA, the CDR3 is TGTGCCAGAAGCTCACTGGACCGTCGCCCTAGCAATCAGCCCCAGCATTTT.

The V call is TRBV18, the J call TRBJ2-7; D call uncertain. CDR1 and CDR2 from the germline V gene are KGHSH and LQKENI. Trimming shortened V by 3 bases and J by 6 bases, and 9 bases separated the two germline ends. CDR3 length: 12 amino acids. CDR3 loop: CASSPSDFEQYF. As DNA, the CDR3 is TGTGCCAGCTCACCCTCCGATTTCGAGCAGTACTTC.

The CDR3 sequence: CASSYRGSSYEQYF. In nucleotides, the CDR3 is TGTGCCAGCAGTTACAGGGGGAGCTCCTACGAGCAGTACTTC. This sequence joins TRBV27 and TRBJ2-7; 8 bases fit TRBD1. This CDR3 is built from 14 residues. V was clipped by 4 bases and J by 0 bases; unmatched bases: 2. Germline CDR1 and CDR2: MNHEY and SMNVEV (reference sequence).

This clone was seen a few times. The gene calls are TRBV12-5 and TRBJ1-1; D is possibly TRBD1 (5 bases). V lost 7 bases and J lost 0, with 18 bases in between. CDR3 size: 16 residues. Germline V gene lookup returns CDR1 LGHNT and CDR2 FRNRAP. CDR3 loop: CASVPPGRNMNTEAFF. The CDR3 nucleotides read TGTGCTAGTGTTCCACCGGGACGAAACATGAACACTGAAGCTTTCTTT.

This clone was detected only once. The rearrangement links TRBV18 to TRBJ2-1; a possible D gene is TRBD1 (5 bases). Trimming pared 1 base from V and 5 bases from J, leaving 15 bases between. The CDR3 is 16 residues long. Germline V lookup: CDR1 KGHSH, CDR2 LQKENI. CDR3 sequence: CASSPRVGESNNEQFF. The CDR3 region has the DNA TGTGCCAGCTCACCACGGGTAGGGGAATCAAACAATGAGCAGTTCTTC.

The V and J genes are TRBV24-1 and TRBJ2-1, with 7 bases identical to TRBD1. The CDR3 totals 14 residues. The ends lost 5 bases at V and 6 bases at J; junction bases unmatched: 6. Germline CDR1 reads KGHDR; CDR2 reads SFDVKD. As DNA, the CDR3 is TGTGCCACCAGTGGGAGACAGGGAGTCAATGAGCAGTTCTTC. It codes for CATSGRQGVNEQFF.

This chain joins TRBV27 and TRBJ2-7; D uncertain. The CDR3 consists of 13 residues. With 3 bases removed from V and 1 base from J, the gap between germline ends came to 7 bases. The V gene's germline CDR1 is MNHEY and CDR2 SMNVEV (reference sequence). CDR3 sequence: CASSFAGSYEQYF. CDR3 nucleotide sequence: TGTGCCAGCAGTTTTGCAGGTTCCTACGAGCAGTACTTC.

DNA for the CDR3: TGTGCCAGCAGGCCTTGGGGGGTAAAAGAGACCCAGTACTTC. This codes for CASRPWGVKETQYF. The gene calls are TRBV6-5 and TRBJ2-5, with a weak D call TRBD2 (6 bases). Germline V CDR1 and CDR2: MNHEY, SVGAGI. Trimming shortened V by 6 bases and J by 3 bases, and 14 bases separated the two germline ends. This CDR3 comprises 14 residues.

The V call is TRBV6-5, the J call TRBJ2-1; a weak D match, TRBD1 (5 bases). CDR1 MNHEY and CDR2 SVGAGI come from the germline V gene. The CDR3 spans 14 residues. Trimming took 0 bases from V and 8 from J, leaving 11 bases between them. Here the CDR3 reads CASSYSSQGYEQFF. The CDR3 DNA is TGTGCCAGCAGTTACTCGAGTCAGGGATATGAGCAGTTCTTC.

This clone was detected a few times. The genes are TRBV5-1 and TRBJ1-3; D remains unclear. CDR3 size: 16 residues. Germline lookup yields CDR1 SGHRS and CDR2 YFSETQ. The V end lost 0 bases, the J end lost 0 bases, and 10 bases lay between the germline ends. The DNA for the CDR3 is TGCGCCAGCAGCTTGGGCGGAAGCTTCTCTGGAAACACCATATATTTT. As protein: CASSLGGSFSGNTIYF.